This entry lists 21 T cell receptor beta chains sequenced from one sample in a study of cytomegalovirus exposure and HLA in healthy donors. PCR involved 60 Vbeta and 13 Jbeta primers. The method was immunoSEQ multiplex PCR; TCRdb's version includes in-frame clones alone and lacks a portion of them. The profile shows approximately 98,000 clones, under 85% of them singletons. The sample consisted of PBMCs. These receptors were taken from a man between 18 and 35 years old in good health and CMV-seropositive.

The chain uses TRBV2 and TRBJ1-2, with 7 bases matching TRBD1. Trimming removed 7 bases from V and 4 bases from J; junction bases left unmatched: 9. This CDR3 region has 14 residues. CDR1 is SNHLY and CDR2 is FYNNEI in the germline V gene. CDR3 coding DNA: TGTGCCAGCACAAACAGGGGATCGGGCTATGGCTACACCTTC. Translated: CASTNRGSGYGYTF.

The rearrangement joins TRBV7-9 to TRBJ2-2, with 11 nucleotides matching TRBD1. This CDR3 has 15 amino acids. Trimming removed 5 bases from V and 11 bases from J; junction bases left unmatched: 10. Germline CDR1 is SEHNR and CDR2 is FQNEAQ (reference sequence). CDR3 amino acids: CASSLSRGQGEELFF. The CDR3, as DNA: TGTGCCAGCAGCCTAAGCAGGGGACAGGGGGAAGAGCTGTTTTTT.

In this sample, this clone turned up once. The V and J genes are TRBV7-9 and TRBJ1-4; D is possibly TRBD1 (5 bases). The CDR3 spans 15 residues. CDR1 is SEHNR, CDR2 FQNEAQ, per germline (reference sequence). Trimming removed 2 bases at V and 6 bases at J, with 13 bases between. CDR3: CASSLFRVEDEKLFF. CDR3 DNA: TGTGCCAGCAGCTTATTCAGGGTCGAGGATGAAAAACTGTTTTTT. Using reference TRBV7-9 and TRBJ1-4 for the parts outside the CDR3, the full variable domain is DTGVSQNPRHKITKRGQNVTFRCDPISEHNRLYWYRQTLGQGPEFLTYFQNEAQLEKSRLLSDRFSAERPKGSFSTLEIQRTEQGDSAMYLCASSLFRVEDEKLFFGSGTQLSVL.

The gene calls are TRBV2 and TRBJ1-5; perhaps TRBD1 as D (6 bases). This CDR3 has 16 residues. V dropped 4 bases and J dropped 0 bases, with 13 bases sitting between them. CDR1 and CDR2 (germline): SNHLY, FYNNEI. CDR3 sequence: CASSGGGGYSNQPQHF. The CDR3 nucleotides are TGTGCCAGCAGTGGTGGGGGCGGATATAGCAATCAGCCCCAGCATTTT.

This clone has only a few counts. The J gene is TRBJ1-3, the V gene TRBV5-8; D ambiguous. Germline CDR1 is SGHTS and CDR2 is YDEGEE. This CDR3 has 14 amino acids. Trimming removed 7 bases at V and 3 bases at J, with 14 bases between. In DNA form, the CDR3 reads TGTGCCAGCTCTCGCGGGCCAGATGGAAACACCATATATTTT. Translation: CASSRGPDGNTIYF. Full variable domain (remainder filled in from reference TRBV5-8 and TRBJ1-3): EAGVTQSPTHLIKTRGQQATLRCSPISGHTSVYWYQQALGLGLQFLLWYDEGEERNRGNFPPRFSGRQFPNYSSELNVNALELEDSALYLCASSRGPDGNTIYFGEGSWLTVV.

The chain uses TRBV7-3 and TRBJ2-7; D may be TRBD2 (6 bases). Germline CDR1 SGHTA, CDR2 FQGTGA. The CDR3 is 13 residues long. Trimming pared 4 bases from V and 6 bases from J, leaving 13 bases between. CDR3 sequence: CASSSKEGSEQYF. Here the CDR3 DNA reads TGTGCCAGCAGCTCAAAGGAGGGATCCGAGCAGTACTTC. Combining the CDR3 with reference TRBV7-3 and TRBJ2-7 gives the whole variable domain GAGVSQTPSNKVTEKGKYVELRCDPISGHTALYWYRQSLGQGPEFLIYFQGTGAADDSGLPNDRFFAVRPEGSVSTLKIQRTERGDSAVYLCASSSKEGSEQYFGPGTRLTVT.

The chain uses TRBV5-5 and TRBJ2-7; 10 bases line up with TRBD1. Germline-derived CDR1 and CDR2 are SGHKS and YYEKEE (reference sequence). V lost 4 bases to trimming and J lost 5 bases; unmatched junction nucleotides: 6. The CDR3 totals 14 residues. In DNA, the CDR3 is TGTGCCAGCAGCCTGGACAGGGGGTTCAACGAGCAGTACTTC. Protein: CASSLDRGFNEQYF. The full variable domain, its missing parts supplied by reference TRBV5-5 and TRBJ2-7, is DAGVTQSPTHLIKTRGQQVTLRCSPISGHKSVSWYQQVLGQGPQFIFQYYEKEERGRGNFPDRFSARQFPNYSSELNVNALLLGDSALYLCASSLDRGFNEQYFGPGTRLTVT.

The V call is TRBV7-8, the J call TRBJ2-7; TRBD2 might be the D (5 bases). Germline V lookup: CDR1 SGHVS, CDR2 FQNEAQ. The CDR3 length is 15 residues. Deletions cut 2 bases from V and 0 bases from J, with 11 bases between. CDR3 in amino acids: CASSLSAGLSYEQYF. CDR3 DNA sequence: TGTGCCAGCAGCTTATCGGCAGGACTCTCCTACGAGCAGTACTTC. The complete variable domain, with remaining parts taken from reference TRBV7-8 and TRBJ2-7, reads GAGVSQSPRYKVAKRGQDVALRCDPISGHVSLFWYQQALGQGPEFLTYFQNEAQLDKSGLPSDRFFAERPEGSVSTLKIQRTQQEDSAVYLCASSLSAGLSYEQYFGPGTRLTVT.

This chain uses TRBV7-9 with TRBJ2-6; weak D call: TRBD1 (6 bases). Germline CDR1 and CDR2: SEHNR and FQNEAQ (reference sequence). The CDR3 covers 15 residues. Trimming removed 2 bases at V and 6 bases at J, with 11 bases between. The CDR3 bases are TGTGCCAGCAGCTTACCAGGGGTAAAGGCCAACGTCCTGACTTTC. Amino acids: CASSLPGVKANVLTF.

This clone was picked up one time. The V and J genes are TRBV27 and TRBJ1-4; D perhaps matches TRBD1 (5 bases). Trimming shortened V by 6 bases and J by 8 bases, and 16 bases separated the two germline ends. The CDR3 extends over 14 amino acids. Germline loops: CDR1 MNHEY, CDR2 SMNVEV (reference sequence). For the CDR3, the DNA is TGTGCCAGCAGGCCTCTTGGGGCAAAAGAAAAACTGTTTTTT. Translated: CASRPLGAKEKLFF.

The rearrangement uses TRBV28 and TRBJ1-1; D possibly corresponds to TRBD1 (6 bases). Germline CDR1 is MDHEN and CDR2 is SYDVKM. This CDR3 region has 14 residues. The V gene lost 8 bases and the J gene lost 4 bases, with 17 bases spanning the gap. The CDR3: CASEIQGSFTEAFF. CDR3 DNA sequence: TGTGCCAGCGAAATACAGGGCTCTTTCACTGAAGCTTTCTTT.

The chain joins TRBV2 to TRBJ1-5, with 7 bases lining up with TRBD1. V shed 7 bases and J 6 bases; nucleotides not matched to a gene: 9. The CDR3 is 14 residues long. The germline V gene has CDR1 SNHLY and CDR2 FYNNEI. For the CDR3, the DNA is TGTGCCAGCAAACGTGAGGGGGCTAGTCAGCCCCAGCATTTT. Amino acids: CASKREGASQPQHF.

In nucleotides, the CDR3 is TGTGCCAGTAGGAAGACAGTCTATGGCTACACCTTC. Its protein product is CASRKTVYGYTF. V is TRBV19 and J is TRBJ1-2, with TRBD1 as a possible D gene (5 bases). V lost 6 bases, J lost 4 bases, and 9 bases lay in between. CDR3 length: 12 amino acids. Germline V gene lookup returns CDR1 LNHDA and CDR2 SQIVND (reference sequence).

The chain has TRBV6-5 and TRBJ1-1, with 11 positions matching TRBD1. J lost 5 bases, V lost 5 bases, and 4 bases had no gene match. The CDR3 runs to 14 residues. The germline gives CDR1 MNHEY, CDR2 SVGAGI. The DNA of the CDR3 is TGTGCCAGCAGTCGCCGGGACAGGGGGACTGAAGCTTTCTTT. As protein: CASSRRDRGTEAFF.

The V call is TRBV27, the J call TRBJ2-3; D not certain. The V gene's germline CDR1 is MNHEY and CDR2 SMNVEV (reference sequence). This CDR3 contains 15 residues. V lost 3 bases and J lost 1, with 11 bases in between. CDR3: CASSFSLTGTDTQYF. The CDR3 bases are TGTGCCAGCAGTTTCTCACTCACAGGCACAGATACGCAGTATTTT.

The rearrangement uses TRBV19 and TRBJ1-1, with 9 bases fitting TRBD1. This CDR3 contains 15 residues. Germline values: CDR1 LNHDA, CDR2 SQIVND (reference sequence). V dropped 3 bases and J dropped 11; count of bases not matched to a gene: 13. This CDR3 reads CASSIRPRTGAGAFF. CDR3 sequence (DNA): TGTGCCAGTAGTATTCGTCCGCGGACAGGGGCAGGGGCTTTCTTT.

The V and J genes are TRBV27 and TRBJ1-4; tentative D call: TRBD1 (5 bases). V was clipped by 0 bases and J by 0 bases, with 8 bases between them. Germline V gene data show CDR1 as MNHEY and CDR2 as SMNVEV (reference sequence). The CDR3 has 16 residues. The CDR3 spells CASSLSWGATNEKLFF. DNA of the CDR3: TGTGCCAGCAGTTTATCTTGGGGGGCAACTAATGAAAAACTGTTTTTT.

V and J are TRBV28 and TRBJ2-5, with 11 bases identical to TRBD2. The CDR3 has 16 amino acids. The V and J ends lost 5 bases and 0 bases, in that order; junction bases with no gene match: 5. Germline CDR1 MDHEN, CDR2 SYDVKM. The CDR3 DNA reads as TGTGCCAGCAGTGCAGCTAGCGGGGGGTACCAAGAGACCCAGTACTTC. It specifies CASSAASGGYQETQYF.

CDR3 nucleotide sequence: TGTGCCAGCAGTTGGGACAGATACAATGAGCAGTTCTTC. It encodes CASSWDRYNEQFF. This rearrangement joins TRBV7-2 to TRBJ2-1; 7 bases match TRBD1. V lost 6 bases and J lost 4; bases outside the gene matches: 3. The CDR3 totals 13 residues. Per the germline V gene, CDR1 is SGHTA and CDR2 is FQGNSA.

The CDR3 DNA reads TGTGCCAGCAGCCCGACAGGGTCGGGGAATTCACCCCTCCACTTT. Translated: CASSPTGSGNSPLHF. The chain uses TRBV6-1 and TRBJ1-6, with 7 bases fitting TRBD1. The junction had 9 bases not matched to a gene; V was cut back by 6 bases and J by 7 bases. This CDR3 has 15 amino acids. In germline, CDR1 is MNHNS, CDR2 SASEGT.

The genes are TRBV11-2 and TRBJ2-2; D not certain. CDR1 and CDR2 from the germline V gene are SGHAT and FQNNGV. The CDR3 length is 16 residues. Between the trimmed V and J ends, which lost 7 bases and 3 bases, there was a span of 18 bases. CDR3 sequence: CASTTWAGLDTGELFF. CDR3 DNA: TGTGCCAGCACCACGTGGGCAGGCCTTGACACCGGGGAGCTGTTTTTT.